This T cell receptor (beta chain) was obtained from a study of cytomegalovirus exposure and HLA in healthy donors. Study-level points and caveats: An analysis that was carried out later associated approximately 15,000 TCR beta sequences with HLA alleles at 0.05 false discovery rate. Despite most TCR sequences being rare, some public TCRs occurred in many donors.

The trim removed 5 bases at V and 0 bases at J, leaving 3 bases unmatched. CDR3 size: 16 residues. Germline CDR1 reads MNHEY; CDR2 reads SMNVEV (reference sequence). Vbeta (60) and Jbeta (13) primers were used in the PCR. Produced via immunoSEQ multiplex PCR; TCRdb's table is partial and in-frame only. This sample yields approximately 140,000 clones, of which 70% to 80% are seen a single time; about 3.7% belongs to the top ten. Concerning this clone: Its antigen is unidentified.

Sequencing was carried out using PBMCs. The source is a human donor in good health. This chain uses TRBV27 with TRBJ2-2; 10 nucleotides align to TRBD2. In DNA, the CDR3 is TGTGCCAGCAGTAATAGCGGGGGGCCGAACACCGGGGAGCTGTTTTTT. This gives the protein CASSNSGGPNTGELFF.